Following are 28 T cell receptor beta chains from one sample sequenced in a study of blood T cell repertoires in COVID-19. Using immunoSEQ multiplex PCR, the repertoire was profiled, and TCRdb retains in-frame clones only, with some absent. Seen here are 320,000 or so clones, about nine tenths observed once, and the top ten hold approximately 5%. The material sequenced was PBMCs or T cells enriched from blood (not recorded which). Every receptor here comes from a man between 60 and 70 years old who had recovered from COVID-19.

V gene TRBV10-3 combines with J gene TRBJ2-5, with 8 bases that match TRBD1. J lost 5 bases, V lost 8 bases, and 7 bases had no gene match. CDR1 is ENHRY and CDR2 is SYGVKD in the germline V gene. The CDR3 runs to 13 residues. DNA of the CDR3: TGTGCCATCTCCAGGGGGCTGTTGGAGACCCAGTACTTC. The encoded protein is CAISRGLLETQYF.

The gene calls are TRBV4-1 and TRBJ2-7, with 7 bases fitting TRBD2. Germline trimming cut 0 bases from V and 2 bases from J; bases unmatched to any gene: 7. The CDR3 length is 16 residues. Per the germline V gene, CDR1 is MGHRA and CDR2 is YSYEKL. The CDR3 DNA follows: TGCGCCAGCAGCCAAGATTGGGGAGGGAACCCCTACGAGCAGTACTTC. Its protein is CASSQDWGGNPYEQYF.

The chain links TRBV28 to TRBJ2-7; maybe TRBD1 (9 bases). The CDR3 consists of 17 residues. V was cut by 1 base and J by 6 bases, with 22 bases left in between. Per the germline V gene, CDR1 is MDHEN and CDR2 is SYDVKM. The CDR3 is CASSLLVAGTGKGEQYF. For the CDR3, the DNA is TGTGCCAGCAGTTTATTGGTAGCGGGGACAGGGAAGGGCGAGCAGTACTTC.

This rearrangement joins TRBV7-9 to TRBJ1-1; TRBD1 might be the D (6 bases). Per the germline V gene, CDR1 is SEHNR and CDR2 is FQNEAQ (reference sequence). The CDR3 spans 12 residues. Deletions cut 11 bases from V and 0 bases from J, with 10 bases between. This CDR3 is CAGKGVNTEAFF. As DNA, the CDR3 is TGTGCCGGGAAGGGGGTGAACACTGAAGCTTTCTTT.

The chain employs TRBV28 and TRBJ1-5; D is perhaps TRBD1 (6 bases). CDR3 length equals 14 residues. The germline gives CDR1 MDHEN, CDR2 SYDVKM. The V gene lost 6 bases and the J gene lost 4 bases, with 13 bases spanning the gap. CDR3 amino acids: CASSGQLFNQPQHF. In DNA form, the CDR3 reads TGTGCCAGCAGCGGACAGCTCTTTAATCAGCCCCAGCATTTT.

The gene calls are TRBV29-1 and TRBJ1-4, with 7 bases fitting TRBD1. The V segment lost 0 bases and the J segment 6 bases; nucleotides outside the gene matches: 1. The CDR3 sequence is 13 residues long. The germline V gene encodes CDR1 SQVTM and CDR2 ANQGSEA. CDR3 DNA: TGCAGCGTTGAAGACGACAGGGATGAAAAACTGTTTTTT. Translation gives CSVEDDRDEKLFF.

The J gene is TRBJ2-7, the V gene TRBV6-5; 7 bases line up with TRBD1. The germline gives CDR1 MNHEY, CDR2 SVGAGI. This CDR3 region has 13 residues. With V trimmed by 6 bases and J by 5 bases, 7 bases remained unmatched. The CDR3 protein is CASRRNRGHEQYF. CDR3 in DNA: TGTGCCAGCAGAAGAAACAGGGGCCACGAGCAGTACTTC.

This clone is a singleton in its sample. J is TRBJ2-1 and V is TRBV7-3; 11 nucleotides match TRBD1. Germline V gene lookup returns CDR1 SGHTA and CDR2 FQGTGA. The CDR3 has 15 amino acids. Germline trimming cut 1 base from V and 8 bases from J; bases unmatched to any gene: 4. For the CDR3, the DNA is TGTGCCAGCAGCTTAAGGGGACAGGGGGTCGATGAGCAGTTCTTC. Protein product: CASSLRGQGVDEQFF.

This rearrangement joins TRBV29-1 to TRBJ2-3, with D perhaps TRBD1 (5 bases). Germline CDR1 reads SQVTM; CDR2 reads ANQGSEA. Trimming removed 4 bases at V and 0 bases at J, with 11 bases between. The CDR3 has 14 amino acids. CDR3 residues: CSVVDSWSTDTQYF. The CDR3 region has the DNA TGCAGCGTTGTCGACAGCTGGAGCACAGATACGCAGTATTTT.

The chain is built from TRBV29-1 and TRBJ2-7; 9 nucleotides align to TRBD2. Germline V gene sequence: CDR1 SQVTM, CDR2 ANQGSEA. CDR3 length equals 17 residues. V shed 4 bases, J shed 1 base, and the junction held 14 bases outside the gene matches. For the CDR3, the DNA is TGCAGCGTTGTAATTATCCAGAGGCGGGGGGGATCCTACGAGCAGTACTTC. The encoded protein is CSVVIIQRRGGSYEQYF.

This chain joins TRBV6-1 and TRBJ1-2, with 8 bases aligning to TRBD1. Germline V lookup: CDR1 MNHNS, CDR2 SASEGT. The junction had 7 bases not matched to a gene; V was cut back by 0 bases and J by 7 bases. The CDR3 sequence is 15 residues long. CDR3: CASSEAVDRVFGYTF. The CDR3 nucleotides are TGTGCCAGCAGTGAAGCGGTGGACAGGGTGTTTGGCTACACCTTC.

This chain links TRBV2 with TRBJ1-3; D ambiguous. The CDR3 is made up of 17 amino acids. V was cut by 2 bases and J by 0 bases, with 14 bases left in between. Germline CDR1 and CDR2: SNHLY and FYNNEI. As DNA, the CDR3 is TGTGCCAGCAGTGAAAAGAAACTGGACTTCTCTGGAAACACCATATATTTT. It translates to CASSEKKLDFSGNTIYF.

The V gene is TRBV18, the J gene TRBJ2-6, with D possibly being TRBD1 (5 bases). The CDR3 covers 16 residues. Germline V gene data show CDR1 as KGHSH and CDR2 as LQKENI. V lost 5 bases and J 1 base, leaving 12 bases between the germline ends. The CDR3 nucleotides are TGTGCCAGCTCAGTCCTACAGGCTTCTGGGGCCAACGTCCTGACTTTC. As protein: CASSVLQASGANVLTF.

The chain links TRBV28 to TRBJ2-3, with 7 bases matching TRBD1. CDR1 is MDHEN and CDR2 is SYDVKM in the germline V gene. Trimming took 5 bases from V and 1 from J; bases not matched to a gene: 3. The CDR3 spans 14 residues. CDR3 sequence: CASSLTGGTDTQYF. The CDR3 DNA reads TGTGCCAGCAGTCTAACAGGGGGCACAGATACGCAGTATTTT.

The gene calls are TRBV28 and TRBJ2-7; D perhaps matches TRBD1 (6 bases). Trimming removed 9 bases from V and 7 bases from J, with 16 bases in between. The CDR3 contains 12 residues. The germline V gene has CDR1 MDHEN and CDR2 SYDVKM. Here the CDR3 DNA reads TGTGCCAGTAAGACCCCAGGGGAAGAGCAGTACTTC. Its translation is CASKTPGEEQYF. Full variable domain (remainder filled in from reference TRBV28 and TRBJ2-7): DVKVTQSSRYLVKRTGEKVFLECVQDMDHENMFWYRQDPGLGLRLIYFSYDVKMKEKGDIPEGYSVSREKKERFSLILESASTNQTSMYLCASKTPGEEQYFGPGTRLTVT.

This rearrangement joins TRBV10-1 to TRBJ2-3, with D perhaps TRBD1 (5 bases). Germline V lookup: CDR1 WNHNN, CDR2 SYGVQD (reference sequence). The CDR3 length is 13 residues. Trimming took off 7 bases at V and 10 bases at J, with 18 bases between the two ends. CDR3 sequence reads: CASKTGPKQAQYF. CDR3 bases: TGCGCCAGCAAGACCGGGCCCAAACAGGCGCAGTATTTT.

The gene calls are TRBV13 and TRBJ2-3; TRBD2 matches 12 bases. After removal of 3 bases from V and 10 bases from J, the junction contained 8 bases not matched to a gene. The CDR3 is 15 amino acids. CDR1 and CDR2 (germline): PRHDT, FYEKMQ (reference sequence). In DNA form, the CDR3 reads TGTGCCAGCAGCTTTTCGACTAGCGGGGGCGGGGCGCAGTATTTT. This translates into CASSFSTSGGGAQYF.

This chain links TRBV5-1 with TRBJ1-4; TRBD1 matches at 7 bases. Trimming took 3 bases from V and 6 from J; bases not matched to a gene: 11. CDR1 and CDR2 (germline): SGHRS, YFSETQ. The CDR3 contains 16 residues. CDR3 in amino acids: CASSSGTVAIYEKLFF. In DNA form, the CDR3 reads TGCGCCAGCAGCTCAGGGACAGTGGCAATTTATGAAAAACTGTTTTTT.

This clone was observed once. The V gene is TRBV5-1, the J gene TRBJ2-7, with D tentatively TRBD1 (5 bases). Deletions cut 4 bases from V and 6 bases from J, with 20 bases between. Germline V gene lookup returns CDR1 SGHRS and CDR2 YFSETQ. This CDR3 region has 15 residues. CDR3 sequence (DNA): TGCGCCAGCAGCGACGCCTCGCAGACAGCCCTCGAGCAGTACTTC. Encoded protein: CASSDASQTALEQYF.

This clone was observed once. Here the CDR3 reads CATSDSAPPGDEQYF. In DNA, the CDR3 is TGTGCCACCAGTGATAGTGCCCCTCCGGGAGACGAGCAGTACTTC. The chain links TRBV24-1 to TRBJ2-7; a weak D match, TRBD2 (6 bases). Germline values: CDR1 KGHDR, CDR2 SFDVKD. V was clipped by 3 bases and J by 5 bases, with 16 bases between them. This CDR3 has 15 residues.

V usage is TRBV5-6 and J usage is TRBJ1-2; TRBD1 might be the D (5 bases). The CDR3 sequence is 14 residues long. V shed 1 base and J shed 2 bases, with 9 bases lying between them. The germline CDR1 and CDR2 sequences are SGHDT and YYEEEE. This chain's CDR3 is CASSLWGGNYGYTF. In DNA, the CDR3 is TGTGCCAGCAGCTTGTGGGGGGGAAACTATGGCTACACCTTC.

The chain links TRBV18 to TRBJ2-1, with 10 nucleotides matching TRBD2. Losses at the gene ends were 1 base for V and 7 bases for J; bases not matched to a gene: 7. The CDR3 loop spans 16 amino acids. Germline V lookup: CDR1 KGHSH, CDR2 LQKENI. In nucleotides, the CDR3 is TGTGCCAGCTCACCACAATTGACTAGCGGGCGTAATGAGCAGTTCTTC. It yields the protein CASSPQLTSGRNEQFF.

The V and J genes are TRBV7-3 and TRBJ2-7, with D possibly being TRBD1 (6 bases). This CDR3 spans 15 amino acids. Per the germline V gene, CDR1 is SGHTA and CDR2 is FQGTGA. V was pared by 2 bases and J by 4 bases, with 15 bases between. In DNA, the CDR3 is TGTGCCAGCAGCTTAGGGGCAGGGGAGTGGTACGAGCAGTACTTC. Translating gives CASSLGAGEWYEQYF.

The rearrangement links TRBV7-8 to TRBJ1-1, with D possibly matching TRBD1 (6 bases). The CDR3 is made up of 16 amino acids. V was pared by 1 base and J by 5 bases, with 17 bases between. The germline CDR1 and CDR2 sequences are SGHVS and FQNEAQ. The CDR3 DNA sequence: TGTGCCAGCAGCTTAGTTGGACAGCTAATGAGGACTGAAGCTTTCTTT. It yields the protein CASSLVGQLMRTEAFF. The full variable domain, rest sourced from reference TRBV7-8 and TRBJ1-1, is GAGVSQSPRYKVAKRGQDVALRCDPISGHVSLFWYQQALGQGPEFLTYFQNEAQLDKSGLPSDRFFAERPEGSVSTLKIQRTQQEDSAVYLCASSLVGQLMRTEAFFGQGTRLTVV.

The rearrangement joins TRBV30 to TRBJ2-1, with 7 bases aligning to TRBD1. From germline, CDR1 is GTSNPN and CDR2 SVGIG (reference sequence). Germline trimming cut 4 bases from V and 9 bases from J; bases unmatched to any gene: 9. The CDR3 spans 13 residues. The CDR3 sequence is CAWNHYRGIEQFF. CDR3 DNA: TGTGCCTGGAATCACTACAGGGGTATTGAGCAGTTCTTC.

This chain links TRBV4-2 with TRBJ2-1; weak D call: TRBD1 (6 bases). This CDR3 contains 14 residues. Between the trimmed V and J ends, which lost 1 base and 5 bases, there was a span of 9 bases. Per the germline V gene, CDR1 is LGHNA and CDR2 is YNFKEQ. The CDR3 coding sequence is TGTGCCAGCAGCCAAGCTGGGACAAACAATGAGCAGTTCTTC. Protein product: CASSQAGTNNEQFF.

In its sample, this clone was seen once. CDR3 residues: CASRYGTRMNNEQFF. CDR3 coding DNA: TGTGCCAGTAGGTACGGGACAAGAATGAACAATGAGCAGTTCTTC. This chain joins TRBV19 and TRBJ2-1, with a possible D match to TRBD1 (6 bases). V lost 6 bases to trimming and J lost 5 bases, with 17 bases between them. CDR3 length: 15 residues. Per germline, CDR1 LNHDA and CDR2 SQIVND (reference sequence).

The chain has TRBV28 and TRBJ2-5; the match to TRBD1 covers 9 bases. Germline CDR1 reads MDHEN; CDR2 reads SYDVKM. This CDR3 is built from 15 residues. The V and J ends lost 0 bases and 5 bases, in that order; junction bases with no gene match: 4. CDR3 nucleotide sequence: TGTGCCAGCAGTTTATGGACAGGGGGAGGGGAGACCCAGTACTTC. Encoded protein: CASSLWTGGGETQYF.